Shown below are 27 T cell receptor beta chains from a single sample sequenced in a study of shared clonotypes between healthy human individuals. CD45RO negativity and positive selection for CCR7 defined naive CD8 cells, a population that excluded terminally differentiated effector memory CD45RA+ cells. Assay used: immunoSEQ multiplex PCR; TCRdb lists only in-frame clones, some missing. Here the sample spans approximately 810,000 clones, 92% being singletons. Sample: naive CD8+ T cells sorted from blood. The receptors derive from a man younger than 40 in good health.

The chain combines TRBV4-1 with TRBJ2-7; 11 bases agree with TRBD2. The CDR3 loop spans 16 amino acids. The J segment lost 2 bases and the V segment lost 1 base, leaving 4 bases of the junction unmatched. Germline V lookup: CDR1 MGHRA, CDR2 YSYEKL. CDR3 DNA: TGCGCCAGCAGCCAAGCACTAGCGGGAGAAACCTACGAGCAGTACTTC. Translated: CASSQALAGETYEQYF.

V usage is TRBV7-9 and J usage is TRBJ2-3; no definite D call. Germline V gene lookup returns CDR1 SEHNR and CDR2 FQNEAQ (reference sequence). V lost 1 base and J lost 0, with 8 bases in between. The CDR3 is 15 amino acids. This CDR3 reads CASSLGVGSTDTQYF. The CDR3 coding sequence is TGTGCCAGCAGCTTAGGGGTCGGGAGCACAGATACGCAGTATTTT.

The V and J genes are TRBV7-8 and TRBJ2-2; 8 bases are a match to TRBD2. The CDR3 is made up of 15 amino acids. V lost 6 bases and J lost 5; bases outside the gene matches: 8. Germline V gives CDR1 SGHVS, CDR2 FQNEAQ. The CDR3 reads CASRSSGSGTGELFF. In DNA, the CDR3 is TGTGCCAGCAGATCCAGCGGGAGTGGGACCGGGGAGCTGTTTTTT.

The chain recombines TRBV6-6 with TRBJ2-1, with D possibly being TRBD2 (6 bases). The germline CDR1 and CDR2 sequences are MNHNY and SVGAGI (reference sequence). This CDR3 spans 13 amino acids. The V and J ends lost 7 bases and 1 base respectively, with 8 bases between them. The CDR3 region is CASMEGSYNEQFF. The CDR3 DNA reads as TGTGCCAGCATGGAGGGATCCTACAATGAGCAGTTCTTC.

In this sample, this clone turned up a few times. The chain carries TRBV7-9 and TRBJ2-1; no clear D. V was shortened by 5 bases and J by 1 base, with 12 bases between the two germline ends. The CDR3 contains 15 residues. Germline loops: CDR1 SEHNR, CDR2 FQNEAQ (reference sequence). In nucleotides, the CDR3 is TGTGCCAGCAGCAAACGACTGGATTCCTACAATGAGCAGTTCTTC. This sequence encodes CASSKRLDSYNEQFF.

The chain employs TRBV20-1 and TRBJ2-7; D gene unclear. Between the trimmed V and J ends, which lost 1 base and 5 bases, there was a span of 6 bases. CDR1 and CDR2 from the germline V gene are DFQATT and SNEGSKA (reference sequence). The CDR3 loop spans 11 amino acids. The CDR3 reads CSARGPHEQYF. The CDR3 DNA reads as TGCAGTGCTAGAGGGCCCCACGAGCAGTACTTC.

In regard to this clone: Other DNA sequences within the sample encode an identical CDR3. The chain combines TRBV7-9 with TRBJ2-7, with D maybe TRBD1 (6 bases). This CDR3 comprises 13 residues. Germline V gene sequence: CDR1 SEHNR, CDR2 FQNEAQ (reference sequence). The V and J ends lost 4 bases and 0 bases respectively, with 7 bases between them. In nucleotides, the CDR3 is TGTGCCAGCAGCTCGGACAGCTCCTACGAGCAGTACTTC. Translated: CASSSDSSYEQYF.

This clone has only a few counts. The gene calls are TRBV27 and TRBJ2-2, with 7 bases identical to TRBD1. Germline assignment: CDR1 MNHEY and CDR2 SMNVEV (reference sequence). Trimming at V came to 1 base and at J to 0 bases, leaving 8 bases not matched to a gene. This CDR3 is built from 18 residues. CDR3 DNA sequence: TGTGCCAGCAGTTTATACGGGACAGAAGCCCCGAACACCGGGGAGCTGTTTTTT. Its protein product is CASSLYGTEAPNTGELFF.

The chain is built from TRBV7-6 and TRBJ2-2, with 11 positions matching TRBD2. CDR3 length: 18 residues. Germline lookup yields CDR1 SGHVS and CDR2 FNYEAQ. V shed 5 bases and J 4 bases; nucleotides not matched to a gene: 12. CDR3 in DNA: TGTGCCAGCAGCCTATACGTAACTAGCGGGAGTATCACCGGGGAGCTGTTTTTT. Protein: CASSLYVTSGSITGELFF.

The genes are TRBV29-1 and TRBJ2-5; maybe TRBD2 (6 bases). Germline V CDR1 and CDR2: SQVTM, ANQGSEA. The CDR3 runs 15 residues. Trimming cost V 3 bases and J 0 bases, with 14 bases left between them. The CDR3 DNA reads TGCAGCGTTGAGTGGGCTAGCGTAAACCAAGAGACCCAGTACTTC. Translation gives CSVEWASVNQETQYF.

The chain has TRBV2 and TRBJ2-1; 13 bases fit TRBD2. The J segment lost 7 bases and the V segment lost 8 bases, leaving 20 bases of the junction unmatched. This CDR3 comprises 19 residues. Germline V gene lookup returns CDR1 SNHLY and CDR2 FYNNEI. CDR3 loop: CASGTIQGRSGLAGNEQFF. CDR3 nucleotides: TGTGCCAGCGGAACCATACAGGGACGATCGGGACTAGCGGGGAATGAGCAGTTCTTC.

The chain combines TRBV13 with TRBJ2-1; no firm D call. Germline V gene sequence: CDR1 PRHDT, CDR2 FYEKMQ (reference sequence). The CDR3 is 15 residues long. The V gene lost 7 bases and the J gene lost 4 bases, with 17 bases spanning the gap. DNA of the CDR3: TGTGCCAGCACCTCCTTCAGTGAAGTTTACAATGAGCAGTTCTTC. Protein sequence: CASTSFSEVYNEQFF.

The J gene is TRBJ2-3, the V gene TRBV10-3, with D hard to call. This CDR3 has 15 residues. The V end was cut by 6 bases, the J end by 3 bases, with 16 bases between. Germline V gene data show CDR1 as ENHRY and CDR2 as SYGVKD. This chain's CDR3 is CAIRATYTETDTQYF. The CDR3 bases are TGTGCCATCAGGGCGACTTATACTGAAACAGATACGCAGTATTTT.

The CDR3 coding sequence is TGTGCCAGCACCCCCGGACCTGAGAACAATGAGCAGTTCTTC. Protein sequence: CASTPGPENNEQFF. The V gene is TRBV6-5, the J gene TRBJ2-1; no clear D. Trimming shortened V by 7 bases and J by 5 bases, and 15 bases separated the two germline ends. This CDR3 is 14 amino acids long. From germline, CDR1 is MNHEY and CDR2 SVGAGI.

The rearrangement joins TRBV7-7 to TRBJ2-1; 8 positions match TRBD1. V was clipped by 4 bases and J by 5 bases; unmatched bases: 7. The length of the CDR3 is 15 residues. Germline values: CDR1 SSHAT, CDR2 FNYEAQ (reference sequence). CDR3 DNA sequence: TGTGCCAGCAGCTCCCGTGGGACAGGCAACAATGAGCAGTTCTTC. It codes for CASSSRGTGNNEQFF.

The chain is built from TRBV7-2 and TRBJ2-7; 10 nucleotides align to TRBD2. Per the germline V gene, CDR1 is SGHTA and CDR2 is FQGNSA. Trimming removed 5 bases from V and 2 bases from J; junction bases left unmatched: 9. There are 16 residues in the CDR3. As DNA, the CDR3 is TGTGCCAGCAGCGACAGATGGACTAGCGGTACCTACGAGCAGTACTTC. Translation: CASSDRWTSGTYEQYF.

The V call is TRBV5-1, the J call TRBJ2-3; no definite D call. V was cut by 4 bases and J by 2 bases, with 17 bases left in between. Germline assignment: CDR1 SGHRS and CDR2 YFSETQ. CDR3 length: 16 amino acids. This CDR3 reads CASSAFGQEDTDTQYF. CDR3 sequence (DNA): TGCGCCAGCAGCGCCTTCGGGCAGGAAGACACAGATACGCAGTATTTT.

V and J are TRBV25-1 and TRBJ1-1; possibly TRBD1 for D (5 bases). CDR1 is MGHDK, CDR2 SYGVNS, per germline. V gave up 6 bases and J gave up 5 bases, with 7 bases separating them. This CDR3 is built from 11 residues. This chain's CDR3 is CASSRVTEAFF. DNA of the CDR3: TGTGCCAGCAGCAGGGTTACTGAAGCTTTCTTT.

This sequence joins TRBV7-9 and TRBJ2-2, with D uncertain. The V gene's germline CDR1 is SEHNR and CDR2 FQNEAQ (reference sequence). The germline V and J ends were trimmed by 0 bases and 7 bases, with 12 bases remaining between them. The CDR3 extends over 15 amino acids. CDR3 amino acids: CASSLAVIASGELFF. In DNA form, the CDR3 reads TGTGCCAGCAGCTTAGCGGTAATAGCTAGCGGGGAGCTGTTTTTT. Looking up the rest from reference TRBV7-9 and TRBJ2-2 gives the full variable domain: DTGVSQNPRHKITKRGQNVTFRCDPISEHNRLYWYRQTLGQGPEFLTYFQNEAQLEKSRLLSDRFSAERPKGSFSTLEIQRTEQGDSAMYLCASSLAVIASGELFFGEGSRLTVL.

CDR3 in DNA: TGCAGCTACCGAGGGGGGGCCACAGATACGCAGTATTTT. This codes for CSYRGGATDTQYF. The V call is TRBV29-1, the J call TRBJ2-3; D may be TRBD2 (7 bases). The V gene lost 8 bases and the J gene lost 2 bases, with 14 bases spanning the gap. Looked up from germline, CDR1 is SQVTM and CDR2 is ANQGSEA. The CDR3 contains 13 residues.

J is TRBJ2-3 and V is TRBV5-6; 9 bases agree with TRBD1. In germline, CDR1 is SGHDT, CDR2 YYEEEE. V gave up 4 bases and J gave up 5 bases; unmatched junction bases: 8. The length of the CDR3 is 15 residues. The CDR3 nucleotides are TGTGCCAGCAGCAAGGACAGGGGTGGAGGAGATACGCAGTATTTT. Translating gives CASSKDRGGGDTQYF. Full variable domain (remainder filled in from reference TRBV5-6 and TRBJ2-3): DAGVTQSPTHLIKTRGQQVTLRCSPKSGHDTVSWYQQALGQGPQFIFQYYEEEERQRGNFPDRFSGHQFPNYSSELNVNALLLGDSALYLCASSKDRGGGDTQYFGPGTRLTVL.

This chain connects TRBV12-5 to TRBJ2-7; maybe TRBD2 (6 bases). CDR3 length: 15 residues. V was cut by 3 bases and J by 3 bases, with 15 bases left in between. CDR1 is LGHNT, CDR2 FRNRAP, per germline. This chain's CDR3 is CASGFDARGIYEQYF. The DNA for the CDR3 is TGTGCTAGTGGTTTTGACGCCCGGGGGATCTACGAGCAGTACTTC. Complete variable domain (other parts from reference TRBV12-5 and TRBJ2-7): DARVTQTPRHKVTEMGQEVTMRCQPILGHNTVFWYRQTMMQGLELLAYFRNRAPLDDSGMPKDRFSAEMPDATLATLKIQPSEPRDSAVYFCASGFDARGIYEQYFGPGTRLTVT.

V is TRBV27 and J is TRBJ2-1; 9 nucleotides match TRBD2. Germline lookup yields CDR1 MNHEY and CDR2 SMNVEV (reference sequence). V was clipped by 10 bases and J by 1 base; unmatched bases: 8. This CDR3 region has 15 residues. The CDR3 nucleotides are TGTGCCACCACACGGGCGGGAGGGTCCTACAATGAGCAGTTCTTC. Translating gives CATTRAGGSYNEQFF.

J is TRBJ1-5 and V is TRBV28; 8 nucleotides line up with TRBD1. The CDR3 totals 15 residues. J was trimmed by 2 bases and V by 3 bases; bases with no gene match: 3. Germline CDR1 is MDHEN and CDR2 is SYDVKM. CDR3 nucleotide sequence: TGTGCCAGCAGTTTCTCAGGGGGCGGCAATCAGCCCCAGCATTTT. This sequence encodes CASSFSGGGNQPQHF.

In nucleotides, the CDR3 is TGTGCCAGCAGACCTAGCGTGGGACGAGCCAATGAGCAGTTCTTC. The encoded protein is CASRPSVGRANEQFF. The chain uses TRBV27 and TRBJ2-1, with D possibly being TRBD2 (6 bases). Germline-derived CDR1 and CDR2 are MNHEY and SMNVEV (reference sequence). V lost 6 bases and J 6 bases, leaving 18 bases between the germline ends. The CDR3 runs 15 residues.

This clone was seen only once. The chain links TRBV5-6 to TRBJ2-7; 10 bases fit TRBD1. The CDR3 consists of 16 residues. With 5 bases clipped from V and 5 bases from J, the junction kept 13 bases outside the gene matches. In germline, CDR1 is SGHDT, CDR2 YYEEEE. CDR3 sequence reads: CASSSMTGTGVNEQYF. Here the CDR3 DNA reads TGTGCCAGCAGTTCAATGACCGGGACAGGGGTCAACGAGCAGTACTTC.

This clone was observed a handful of times. The V call is TRBV9, the J call TRBJ2-2; D is unclear. The CDR3 covers 11 residues. Looked up from germline, CDR1 is SGDLS and CDR2 is YYNGEE. V lost 4 bases to trimming and J lost 3 bases, with 1 base between them. The DNA of the CDR3 is TGTGCCAGCAGCTACACCGGGGAGCTGTTTTTT. It is translated as CASSYTGELFF.